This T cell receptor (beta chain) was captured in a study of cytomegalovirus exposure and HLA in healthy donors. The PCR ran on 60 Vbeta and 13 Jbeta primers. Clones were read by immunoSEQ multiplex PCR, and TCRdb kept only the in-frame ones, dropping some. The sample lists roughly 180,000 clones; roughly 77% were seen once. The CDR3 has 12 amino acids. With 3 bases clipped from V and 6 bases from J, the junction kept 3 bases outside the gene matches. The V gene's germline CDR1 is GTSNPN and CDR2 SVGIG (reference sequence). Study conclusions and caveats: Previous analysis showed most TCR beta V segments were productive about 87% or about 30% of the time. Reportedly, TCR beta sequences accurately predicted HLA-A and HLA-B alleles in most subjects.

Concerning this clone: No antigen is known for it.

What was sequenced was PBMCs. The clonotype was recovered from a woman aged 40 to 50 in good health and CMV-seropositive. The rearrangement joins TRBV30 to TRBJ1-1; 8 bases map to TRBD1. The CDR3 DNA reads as TGTGCCTGGAGACAGGGGGGCGCTGAAGCTTTCTTT. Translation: CAWRQGGAEAFF.